Listed below are T cell receptor beta chains from one sample, sequenced in a study of shared clonotypes between healthy human individuals. The method was immunoSEQ multiplex PCR; TCRdb's version includes in-frame clones alone and lacks a portion of them. The data show under 1 million clones, with 90% to 98% seen just once and around 0.21% held by the top ten. The sample taken for sequencing was naive CD8+ T cells sorted from blood. These receptors were collected from a man aged 25 to 45 in good health. Each CDR3 is given with its conserved first and last residue. The order of the fields is D gene, clone size, V gene, J gene, CDR3 DNA, CDR3 protein. D genes are given only for firm matches. Clone size appears in some rows only: once, few, many, or a class for an expanded clone.

d_call: TRBD1
clone_size: once
v_call: TRBV5-4
j_call: TRBJ2-7
cdr3_nt: TGTGCCAGCAGCGGGGACAGGGGTCCCTACGAGCAGTACTTC
cdr3_aa: CASSGDRGPYEQYF

d_call: .
clone_size: once
v_call: TRBV7-2
j_call: TRBJ2-1
cdr3_nt: TGTGCCAGCACCATGGGGGGGGCCAGCTCCTACAATGAGCAGTTCTTC
cdr3_aa: CASTMGGASSYNEQFF

d_call: .
clone_size: .
v_call: TRBV6-4
j_call: TRBJ2-1
cdr3_nt: TGTGCCAGCAGTGACTTAGGTGGCGGCACGGACAATGAGCAGTTCTTC
cdr3_aa: CASSDLGGGTDNEQFF

d_call: TRBD1
clone_size: .
v_call: TRBV2
j_call: TRBJ2-7
cdr3_nt: TGTGCCAGCAGTAAAAGTAATGGTCTGGGACAGGGTCACGAGCAGTACTTC
cdr3_aa: CASSKSNGLGQGHEQYF

d_call: .
clone_size: .
v_call: TRBV6-5
j_call: TRBJ2-1
cdr3_nt: TGTGCCAGCAGTTACTCGAACTACAATGAGCAGTTCTTC
cdr3_aa: CASSYSNYNEQFF

d_call: TRBD1
clone_size: .
v_call: TRBV19
j_call: TRBJ2-1
cdr3_nt: TGTGCCAGTAGACCAGGGACAGGGGGCACTGAGCAGTTCTTC
cdr3_aa: CASRPGTGGTEQFF

d_call: TRBD1
clone_size: .
v_call: TRBV6-5
j_call: TRBJ2-7
cdr3_nt: TGTGCCAGCAGTAAGGCCGGGACAGCCCTCGAGCAGTACTTC
cdr3_aa: CASSKAGTALEQYF

d_call: TRBD2
clone_size: .
v_call: TRBV29-1
j_call: TRBJ2-1
cdr3_nt: TGCAGCGTTGTTGGACTAGCGGACTACAATGAGCAGTTCTTC
cdr3_aa: CSVVGLADYNEQFF

d_call: .
clone_size: once
v_call: TRBV7-9
j_call: TRBJ1-3
cdr3_nt: TGTGCCAGCAGCTTTACAGGGAGCGGGAACACCATATATTTT
cdr3_aa: CASSFTGSGNTIYF

d_call: .
clone_size: .
v_call: TRBV13
j_call: TRBJ2-7
cdr3_nt: TGTGCCAGCAGCTTAGGCCACGAGCAGTACTTC
cdr3_aa: CASSLGHEQYF

d_call: .
clone_size: .
v_call: TRBV4-1
j_call: TRBJ2-7
cdr3_nt: TGCGCCAGCAGTCATGTAAACTCCTACGAGCAGTACTTC
cdr3_aa: CASSHVNSYEQYF

d_call: .
clone_size: .
v_call: TRBV28
j_call: TRBJ1-1
cdr3_nt: TGTGCCAGCCGCCTTGATGGCACTGAAGCTTTCTTT
cdr3_aa: CASRLDGTEAFF

d_call: .
clone_size: .
v_call: TRBV4-1
j_call: TRBJ2-1
cdr3_nt: TGCGCCAGCAGCTCTTTGCTGGCTAGCGCCTACAATGAGCAGTTCTTC
cdr3_aa: CASSSLLASAYNEQFF

d_call: TRBD1
clone_size: .
v_call: TRBV5-5
j_call: TRBJ2-7
cdr3_nt: TGTGCCAGCAGCTTGGGACAGGGTTCCTACGAGCAGTACTTC
cdr3_aa: CASSLGQGSYEQYF

d_call: .
clone_size: .
v_call: TRBV27
j_call: TRBJ1-2
cdr3_nt: TGTGCCAGCAGTTTATCGGGGAGGGACTATGGCTACACCTTC
cdr3_aa: CASSLSGRDYGYTF

d_call: .
clone_size: .
v_call: TRBV5-4
j_call: TRBJ2-7
cdr3_nt: TGTGCCAGCAGCTTTCACGGATTACGGGAGCAGTACTTC
cdr3_aa: CASSFHGLREQYF

d_call: TRBD1
clone_size: .
v_call: TRBV7-9
j_call: TRBJ2-7
cdr3_nt: TGTGCCAGCAGCTCTCAAACAGGGGCCTGGCCCTACGAGCAGTACTTC
cdr3_aa: CASSSQTGAWPYEQYF

d_call: .
clone_size: .
v_call: TRBV2
j_call: TRBJ2-1
cdr3_nt: TGTGCCAGCCGGGGCAATGAGCAGTTCTTC
cdr3_aa: CASRGNEQFF

d_call: .
clone_size: .
v_call: TRBV5-4
j_call: TRBJ2-3
cdr3_nt: TGTGCCAGCAGCTTAATGACAGATACGCAGTATTTT
cdr3_aa: CASSLMTDTQYF

d_call: .
clone_size: .
v_call: TRBV7-9
j_call: TRBJ1-1
cdr3_nt: TGTGCCAGCAGCTTCGGCCAGCTGAACACTGAAGCTTTCTTT
cdr3_aa: CASSFGQLNTEAFF

d_call: .
clone_size: .
v_call: TRBV7-9
j_call: TRBJ2-7
cdr3_nt: TGTGCCAGCAGACTCGTGATTGCCGACGAGCAGTACTTC
cdr3_aa: CASRLVIADEQYF

d_call: .
clone_size: .
v_call: TRBV4-2
j_call: TRBJ1-5
cdr3_nt: TGTGCCAGCAGCCACTCCTTGAATAGCAATCAGCCCCAGCATTTT
cdr3_aa: CASSHSLNSNQPQHF

d_call: TRBD1
clone_size: .
v_call: TRBV9
j_call: TRBJ2-5
cdr3_nt: TGTGCCAGCAGCGTAGGCGTTACGACAGGGTCTGGAGAGACCCAGTACTTC
cdr3_aa: CASSVGVTTGSGETQYF

d_call: .
clone_size: .
v_call: TRBV27
j_call: TRBJ2-3
cdr3_nt: TGTGCCAGCAGTTTAGAGCCTGGAGGGGGCACAGATACGCAGTATTTT
cdr3_aa: CASSLEPGGGTDTQYF

d_call: .
clone_size: .
v_call: TRBV15
j_call: TRBJ1-2
cdr3_nt: TGTGCCACCAGCAGAGATATGGCAGCTAACTATGGCTACACCTTC
cdr3_aa: CATSRDMAANYGYTF

d_call: .
clone_size: .
v_call: TRBV11-3
j_call: TRBJ2-2
cdr3_nt: TGTGCCAGCAGCTTACCATACGGGGAGCTGTTTTTT
cdr3_aa: CASSLPYGELFF

d_call: .
clone_size: .
v_call: TRBV5-1
j_call: TRBJ2-1
cdr3_nt: TGCGCCAGCAGCCCGTATGAGGGCTACAATGAGCAGTTCTTC
cdr3_aa: CASSPYEGYNEQFF

d_call: TRBD2
clone_size: .
v_call: TRBV19
j_call: TRBJ2-3
cdr3_nt: TGTGCCAGTAGTATAGGGCTAGCGGGAGCAGATACGCAGTATTTT
cdr3_aa: CASSIGLAGADTQYF

d_call: TRBD1
clone_size: .
v_call: TRBV5-5
j_call: TRBJ2-7
cdr3_nt: TGTGCCAGCAGGTTCCCCGGACAGGCCTACGAGCAGTACTTC
cdr3_aa: CASRFPGQAYEQYF

d_call: TRBD2
clone_size: .
v_call: TRBV6-6
j_call: TRBJ2-7
cdr3_nt: TGTGCCAGCAGCTCTACATTAGCGGGAGTCCCGTACGAGCAGTACTTC
cdr3_aa: CASSSTLAGVPYEQYF

d_call: TRBD2
clone_size: .
v_call: TRBV30
j_call: TRBJ2-2
cdr3_nt: TGTGCCTGGAGAGCGGGGGCGCCTTCCGGGGAGCTGTTTTTT
cdr3_aa: CAWRAGAPSGELFF

d_call: TRBD1
clone_size: .
v_call: TRBV6-6
j_call: TRBJ2-1
cdr3_nt: TGTGCCAGCGGGAAGACAGGGATCAATGAGCAGTTCTTC
cdr3_aa: CASGKTGINEQFF

d_call: .
clone_size: .
v_call: TRBV7-9
j_call: TRBJ2-7
cdr3_nt: TGTGCCAGCAGCTCCCATGACGCCGGGGCACCCTTGGACGAGCAGTACTTC
cdr3_aa: CASSSHDAGAPLDEQYF

d_call: TRBD1
clone_size: once
v_call: TRBV29-1
j_call: TRBJ2-7
cdr3_nt: TGCAGCGTTGAATTAAGCCAGGGGGCTTGGTACGAGCAGTACTTC
cdr3_aa: CSVELSQGAWYEQYF

d_call: TRBD2
clone_size: .
v_call: TRBV27
j_call: TRBJ2-2
cdr3_nt: TGTGCCAGCAGTTTGGGGTTAGCGGGAGATCACCCCACCGGGGAGCTGTTTTTT
cdr3_aa: CASSLGLAGDHPTGELFF

d_call: TRBD2
clone_size: .
v_call: TRBV11-1
j_call: TRBJ2-1
cdr3_nt: TGTGCCAGCAGCGCGGGACTAGCGGGACTTAATGAGCAGTTCTTC
cdr3_aa: CASSAGLAGLNEQFF

d_call: TRBD1
clone_size: .
v_call: TRBV7-9
j_call: TRBJ2-7
cdr3_nt: TGTGCCAGCAGCTCGGGACAGAACTACGAGCAGTACTTC
cdr3_aa: CASSSGQNYEQYF

d_call: TRBD1
clone_size: .
v_call: TRBV7-9
j_call: TRBJ2-7
cdr3_nt: TGTGCCAGCAGCTCTAAAGTGGGGACAGATACCTACGAGCAGTACTTC
cdr3_aa: CASSSKVGTDTYEQYF

d_call: TRBD2
clone_size: once
v_call: TRBV27
j_call: TRBJ2-3
cdr3_nt: TGTGCCAGCAGTTACGGCGGGAGATTTGATACGCAGTATTTT
cdr3_aa: CASSYGGRFDTQYF

d_call: .
clone_size: .
v_call: TRBV27
j_call: TRBJ2-1
cdr3_nt: TGTGCCAGCAGCAACGGTGTTCGCGGCCCCTACAATGAGCAGTTCTTC
cdr3_aa: CASSNGVRGPYNEQFF

d_call: .
clone_size: .
v_call: TRBV6-1
j_call: TRBJ2-7
cdr3_nt: TGTGCCAGCAGCGCCTGGGGGGCCTCACCCTACGAGCAGTACTTC
cdr3_aa: CASSAWGASPYEQYF

d_call: TRBD1
clone_size: .
v_call: TRBV7-6
j_call: TRBJ2-1
cdr3_nt: TGTGCCAGCAGCCTAAGGACAGGGTATGAGCAGTTCTTC
cdr3_aa: CASSLRTGYEQFF

d_call: .
clone_size: .
v_call: TRBV5-4
j_call: TRBJ2-5
cdr3_nt: TGTGCCAGCAGCCCCCGGGACACAGAGACCCAGTACTTC
cdr3_aa: CASSPRDTETQYF

d_call: .
clone_size: .
v_call: TRBV7-8
j_call: TRBJ2-7
cdr3_nt: TGTGCCAGCAGCTTAAGGGATTTAGCATACGAGCAGTACTTC
cdr3_aa: CASSLRDLAYEQYF

d_call: TRBD1
clone_size: .
v_call: TRBV23-1
j_call: TRBJ2-2
cdr3_nt: TGCGCCAGCAGTCGGGACAGCCGCCTTCCCGGCCGGGAATGCGGGGAGCTGTTTTTT
cdr3_aa: CASSRDSRLPGRECGELFF

d_call: .
clone_size: .
v_call: TRBV29-1
j_call: TRBJ2-7
cdr3_nt: TGCAGCGTAATTAGGGACGGAGCCTACGAGCAGTACTTC
cdr3_aa: CSVIRDGAYEQYF

d_call: .
clone_size: .
v_call: TRBV10-1
j_call: TRBJ2-7
cdr3_nt: TGCGCCACCGCCGGGGATACCTACGAGCAGTACTTC
cdr3_aa: CATAGDTYEQYF

d_call: .
clone_size: .
v_call: TRBV6-4
j_call: TRBJ1-5
cdr3_nt: TGTGCCAGCAGTGAGGGCAGGGAGGATAGCAATCAGCCCCAGCATTTT
cdr3_aa: CASSEGREDSNQPQHF

d_call: TRBD1
clone_size: .
v_call: TRBV27
j_call: TRBJ2-7
cdr3_nt: TGTGCCAGCAGTTTCGACAGGGGTCCGGGCGAGCAGTACTTC
cdr3_aa: CASSFDRGPGEQYF

d_call: TRBD1
clone_size: .
v_call: TRBV5-6
j_call: TRBJ2-7
cdr3_nt: TGTGCCAGCAGCGCACCCAGGGGGCTAGTGCACGAGCAGTACTTC
cdr3_aa: CASSAPRGLVHEQYF

d_call: TRBD2
clone_size: .
v_call: TRBV7-9
j_call: TRBJ2-3
cdr3_nt: TGTGCCAGCACATGGGCGGGGGGCACAGATACGCAGTATTTT
cdr3_aa: CASTWAGGTDTQYF

d_call: .
clone_size: .
v_call: TRBV7-9
j_call: TRBJ2-1
cdr3_nt: TGTGCCAGCAGCTTTTGGGGTCGGGTTTCCTCCTACAATGAGCAGTTCTTC
cdr3_aa: CASSFWGRVSSYNEQFF